A single sample is the source of the 7 T cell receptor beta chains below, sequenced in a study of molecular identifiers for immune sequencing clone quantification. TCRdb fed the PCR reads into MiXCR, producing one record per CDR3 protein. Of 600,000 to 650,000 distinct CDR3 sequences listed, about 20% were seen once; the top ten hold around 0.9%. Sequencing was performed on naive CD8+ T cells from blood, with Jurkat cell RNA spiked in. Subset: FACS-sorted CD8+CD4-CCR7+CD45RA+ naive T cells. These receptors were obtained from a human donor in good health. Some libraries in this study had Jurkat cell RNA spiked in.

This clonotype was recorded many times. V and J are TRBV7-9 and TRBJ2-3; tentative D call: TRBD2 (6 bases). V lost 2 bases to trimming and J lost 5 bases, with 14 bases between them. CDR1 and CDR2 from the germline V gene are SEHNR and FQNEAQ (reference sequence). The CDR3 sequence is 15 residues long. CDR3 sequence (DNA): TGTGCCAGCAGCTTAACTGCGGGGACCCAAGATACGCAGTATTTT. The encoded protein is CASSLTAGTQDTQYF. The complete variable domain, with remaining parts taken from reference TRBV7-9 and TRBJ2-3, reads DTGVSQNPRHKITKRGQNVTFRCDPISEHNRLYWYRQTLGQGPEFLTYFQNEAQLEKSRLLSDRFSAERPKGSFSTLEIQRTEQGDSAMYLCASSLTAGTQDTQYFGPGTRLTVL.

This clonotype showed up many times. The chain joins TRBV7-2 to TRBJ1-1; D gene ambiguous. The V and J ends lost 5 bases and 6 bases respectively, with 19 bases between them. Per the germline V gene, CDR1 is SGHTA and CDR2 is FQGNSA. The CDR3 contains 15 residues. DNA for the CDR3: TGTGCCAGCAGCCCCCCCGGGCGGGTGGAGGCTGAAGCTTTCTTT. Translated, it gives CASSPPGRVEAEAFF.

This clonotype showed up many times. This rearrangement joins TRBV29-1 to TRBJ2-3, with D tentatively TRBD2 (6 bases). Germline CDR1 SQVTM, CDR2 ANQGSEA. This CDR3 comprises 15 residues. Deletions cut 6 bases from V and 3 bases from J, with 19 bases between. In nucleotides, the CDR3 is TGCAGCGTAGAAAAGCGGCGGGACGGGACAGATACGCAGTATTTT. This translates into CSVEKRRDGTDTQYF.

This clonotype was detected many times. This sequence joins TRBV11-2 and TRBJ1-2; D is unresolved. The CDR3 has 14 residues. V gave up 2 bases and J gave up 5 bases, with 12 bases separating them. Germline V gene sequence: CDR1 SGHAT, CDR2 FQNNGV. CDR3 amino acids: CASSLNAEIYGYTF. CDR3 sequence (DNA): TGTGCCAGCAGCTTAAATGCGGAAATATATGGCTACACCTTC. The whole variable domain, filled in from reference TRBV11-2 and TRBJ1-2, reads EAGVAQSPRYKIIEKRQSVAFWCNPISGHATLYWYQQILGQGPKLLIQFQNNGVVDDSQLPKDRFSAERLKGVDSTLKIQPAKLEDSAVYLCASSLNAEIYGYTFGSGTRLTVV.

On this clonotype: The junction shows a germline mismatch at one end, possibly a read error. This chain links TRBV7-9 with TRBJ2-1, with a weak D call TRBD2 (6 bases). Germline CDR1 and CDR2: SEHNR and FQNEAQ (reference sequence). There are 17 residues in the CDR3. CDR3 loop: CASSFPGVPSSYNERFF. The CDR3 nucleotides read TGTGCCAGCAGCTTTCCGGGGGTTCCCTCCTCCTACAATGAGCGGTTCTTC.

This clonotype was detected ten times or more. The V and J genes are TRBV6-5 and TRBJ2-7; D is perhaps TRBD1 or TRBD2 (5 bases each). This CDR3 spans 13 amino acids. Trimming shortened V by 2 bases and J by 4 bases, and 9 bases separated the two germline ends. Germline V lookup: CDR1 MNHEY, CDR2 SVGAGI. The CDR3 spells CASSYGDAYEQYF. DNA of the CDR3: TGTGCCAGCAGTTACGGGGACGCGTACGAGCAGTACTTC.

There are many counts of this clonotype. The germline gene is not matched at one end of the junction; a read error may be the cause. The chain is built from TRBV29-1 and TRBJ2-4, with D perhaps matching TRBD2 (6 bases). The CDR3 covers 12 residues. Germline CDR1 and CDR2: SQVTM and ANQGSEA. This CDR3 is CSVEGDSDIQYF. The CDR3 DNA reads TGCAGCGTCGAAGGGGACTCAGACATTCAGTACTTC.